This T cell receptor beta chain was retrieved from a study of PD-1 blockade in mismatch repair-deficient tumors. Study details: Enrolled about 2012-2016, patients had progressing, pretreated mismatch repair-deficient cancers of approximately 13 types. Study results and caveats: Tumor-resident clones, often absent from pretreatment blood, expanded after pembrolizumab and then contracted.

PCR or immunohistochemistry showed mismatch repair deficiency in every enrolled patient. A few pembrolizumab responders had their TCRs sequenced. The CDR3 has 16 amino acids. With 2 bases clipped from V and 2 bases from J, the junction kept 7 bases outside the gene matches. CDR1 is SGHRS and CDR2 is YFSETQ in the germline V gene. About this clone: Its antigen is undetermined.

TCRdb's copy holds only in-frame clones and misses some; the assay was immunoSEQ multiplex PCR. The table includes 90,000 to 130,000 clones, 65% to 80% detected once. Sample: peripheral blood, taken about 60 weeks after starting pembrolizumab. The TCR was taken from an adult with mismatch repair-deficient cancer. The rearrangement joins TRBV5-1 to TRBJ2-3, with 8 nucleotides matching TRBD2. CDR3 nucleotide sequence: TGCGCCAGCAGCTTCTACGGGAGGGCTGACACAGATACGCAGTATTTT. Its translation is CASSFYGRADTDTQYF. The full variable domain, in which reference TRBV5-1 and TRBJ2-3 provide the parts outside the CDR3, is KAGVTQTPRYLIKTRGQQVTLSCSPISGHRSVSWYQQTPGQGLQFLFEYFSETQRNKGNFPGRFSGRQFSNSRSEMNVSTLELGDSALYLCASSFYGRADTDTQYFGPGTRLTVL.